One and the same sample provided the 26 T cell receptor beta chains below, sequenced in a study of regulatory T cells in long-lasting Graves disease. The time point: newly diagnosed GD, antithyroid drugs for less than 3 months. Following extraction of RNA from PBMCs, that RNA was used to make the TCR library. With iRepertoire HTBI primers and Arm-PCR of CDR3 regions, TCR beta libraries were built. Using its own MiXCR run on the multiplex PCR reads, TCRdb lists one record per CDR3 protein. The sample has about 560,000 distinct CDR3 sequences, about 15% seen once. The sample also formed part of further work on T cells in Graves' hyperthyroidism and ophthalmopathy.

The sequenced sample was peripheral blood mononuclear cells (PBMCs), obtained at new diagnosis, from a patient treated with antithyroid drugs. The receptor set was obtained from a man aged 18 to 30 with Graves disease.

This clonotype was counted a few times. The chain uses TRBV20-1 and TRBJ1-5, with D possibly being TRBD1 (6 bases). The CDR3 has 13 residues. The germline V and J ends were trimmed by 5 bases and 1 base, with 9 bases remaining between them. Germline CDR1 and CDR2: DFQATT and SNEGSKA (reference sequence). CDR3 DNA sequence: TGCAGTGCTGGGGGGGCCAGCAATCAGCCCCAGCATTTT. Translating gives CSAGGASNQPQHF.

Concerning this clonotype: A read error may produce the germline difference seen at one junction end. The V and J genes are TRBV30 and TRBJ2-7, with 11 bases aligning to TRBD2. The CDR3 runs to 16 residues. The V gene's germline CDR1 is GTSNPN and CDR2 SVGIG (reference sequence). CDR3 sequence reads: CAWSWLAGGPPYGQYF. The CDR3 region has the DNA TGTGCCTGGAGTTGGCTAGCGGGAGGCCCCCCCTACGGGCAGTACTTC.

This clonotype occurred many times. This chain uses TRBV12-3 or TRBV12-4 with TRBJ1-4; 11 positions agree with TRBD1. Trimming at V came to 6 bases and at J to 7 bases, leaving 4 bases not matched to a gene. CDR3 length: 14 amino acids. The CDR3: CASSPDRGREKLFF. The CDR3 DNA is TGTGCCAGCAGCCCGGACAGGGGGCGTGAAAAACTGTTTTTT.

The genes are TRBV27 and TRBJ1-1; 9 bases fit TRBD1. After removal of 1 base from V and 1 base from J, the junction contained 4 bases not matched to a gene. Germline V gene lookup returns CDR1 MNHEY and CDR2 SMNVEV (reference sequence). The CDR3 has 16 residues. CDR3 in amino acids: CASSLFRGQGNTEAFF. The CDR3 DNA reads TGTGCCAGCAGTTTATTCAGGGGACAGGGGAACACTGAAGCTTTCTTT.

The V and J genes are TRBV19 and TRBJ2-6; D might be TRBD1 (5 bases). The germline V gene encodes CDR1 LNHDA and CDR2 SQIVND (reference sequence). CDR3 length: 16 amino acids. The ends were cut back, 7 bases at V and 0 bases at J, with 13 bases in the middle. CDR3: CASNRLRSSGANVLTF. The CDR3 region has the DNA TGTGCCAGTAACAGGCTCCGGAGCTCTGGGGCCAACGTCCTGACTTTC.

The chain employs TRBV6-1 and TRBJ1-2; 7 bases map to TRBD1. Trimming removed 1 base from V and 8 bases from J; junction bases left unmatched: 10. This CDR3 is 15 amino acids long. CDR1 is MNHNS, CDR2 SASEGT, per germline. The CDR3 sequence is CASSEVTGVIGGYTF. CDR3 sequence (DNA): TGTGCCAGCAGTGAAGTAACAGGGGTAATAGGAGGCTACACCTTC.

The V gene is TRBV20-1, the J gene TRBJ1-2; 8 bases are shared with TRBD1. Germline assignment: CDR1 DFQATT and CDR2 SNEGSKA (reference sequence). There are 13 residues in the CDR3. The ends lost 5 bases at V and 4 bases at J; junction bases unmatched: 6. DNA for the CDR3: TGCAGTGCTTCGCAGACAGGGGCCTATGGCTACACCTTC. Protein: CSASQTGAYGYTF.

V gene TRBV5-1 combines with J gene TRBJ2-1; D gene unclear. There are 16 residues in the CDR3. Germline CDR1 is SGHRS and CDR2 is YFSETQ. Trimming removed 4 bases at V and 4 bases at J, with 18 bases between. The CDR3 loop is CASSPSPNGDYNEQFF. The CDR3 DNA reads as TGCGCCAGCAGCCCAAGCCCTAACGGCGATTACAATGAGCAGTTCTTC.

This clonotype was recorded many times. The chain carries TRBV13 and TRBJ2-3; TRBD1 or TRBD2 may be the D gene (6 bases each). V was cut by 8 bases and J by 3 bases, with 18 bases left in between. This CDR3 spans 15 amino acids. The germline CDR1 and CDR2 sequences are PRHDT and FYEKMQ (reference sequence). The CDR3 DNA follows: TGTGCCAGCTCCGAGGGAAGGAGGGGGACAGATACGCAGTATTTT. This translates into CASSEGRRGTDTQYF.

V usage is TRBV27 and J usage is TRBJ2-3; a weak D match, TRBD1 (5 bases). Looked up from germline, CDR1 is MNHEY and CDR2 is SMNVEV (reference sequence). Trimming stripped 4 bases from V and 4 bases from J, with 9 bases between. The CDR3 contains 13 residues. For the CDR3, the DNA is TGTGCCAGCAGTTATTCCAGGGCAGATACGCAGTATTTT. Translated: CASSYSRADTQYF.

The chain is built from TRBV7-9 and TRBJ2-5, with D maybe TRBD2 (6 bases). Germline CDR1 is SEHNR and CDR2 is FQNEAQ (reference sequence). V lost 0 bases and J 6 bases, leaving 14 bases between the germline ends. The CDR3 has 15 amino acids. CDR3 DNA sequence: TGTGCCAGCAGCTTAGCCCCGACTAGTTCGAAGACCCAGTACTTC. Translating it yields CASSLAPTSSKTQYF.

The table lists this clonotype with many counts. The chain joins TRBV6-1 to TRBJ1-1; 8 positions match TRBD1. The V and J ends lost 11 bases and 7 bases, in that order; junction bases with no gene match: 9. There are 12 residues in the CDR3. CDR1 is MNHNS and CDR2 is SASEGT in the germline V gene. The CDR3 is CAVRGLGDEAFF. In nucleotides, the CDR3 is TGTGCCGTCAGGGGGCTCGGGGATGAAGCTTTCTTT.

This clonotype was recorded many times. The chain combines TRBV28 with TRBJ2-7; D gene unclear. Germline CDR1 and CDR2: MDHEN and SYDVKM. The CDR3 runs 15 residues. The V end was cut by 2 bases, the J end by 2 bases, with 13 bases between. Here the CDR3 DNA reads TGTGCCAGCAGTTTAGTCGACGCCCAACCCTACGAGCAGTACTTC. The encoded protein is CASSLVDAQPYEQYF.

The chain carries TRBV20-1 and TRBJ2-3; 9 bases align to TRBD2. Germline V lookup: CDR1 DFQATT, CDR2 SNEGSKA (reference sequence). Trimming took 4 bases from V and 6 from J; bases not matched to a gene: 11. There are 15 residues in the CDR3. CDR3 bases: TGCAGTGCTACCACCTTAGCGGGAGTATACGATACGCAGTATTTT. Amino acids: CSATTLAGVYDTQYF.

In its sample, this clonotype was seen a few times. V is TRBV27 and J is TRBJ2-3; the D is unclear. The germline gives CDR1 MNHEY, CDR2 SMNVEV (reference sequence). The CDR3 sequence is 14 residues long. Trimming stripped 2 bases from V and 0 bases from J, with 6 bases between. The CDR3 reads CASSLLQSTDTQYF. The CDR3 DNA reads as TGTGCCAGCAGTTTACTTCAGAGCACAGATACGCAGTATTTT.

The rearrangement links TRBV19 to TRBJ2-7; 10 bases line up with TRBD2. The CDR3 contains 15 residues. Looked up from germline, CDR1 is LNHDA and CDR2 is SQIVND (reference sequence). V lost 3 bases and J lost 4; bases outside the gene matches: 6. In DNA form, the CDR3 reads TGTGCCAGTAGTATGTCTAGCGGGAGCAGATACGAGCAGTACTTC. Protein sequence: CASSMSSGSRYEQYF.

This clonotype has a count of ten or more. The chain has TRBV18 and TRBJ2-7; the match to TRBD2 covers 10 bases. V trimming: 0 bases; J trimming: 2 bases; junction bases outside the gene matches: 1. The CDR3 runs 15 residues. CDR1 is KGHSH and CDR2 is LQKENI in the germline V gene. DNA of the CDR3: TGTGCCAGCTCACCACCCCTAGCGGGAGCCTACGAGCAGTACTTC. Its protein is CASSPPLAGAYEQYF. The full variable domain, completed using reference TRBV18 and TRBJ2-7, is NAGVMQNPRHLVRRRGQEARLRCSPMKGHSHVYWYRQLPEEGLKFMVYLQKENIIDESGMPKERFSAEFPKEGPSILRIQQVVRGDSAAYFCASSPPLAGAYEQYFGPGTRLTVT.

This rearrangement joins TRBV10-3 to TRBJ2-1; D gene unclear. Germline CDR1 ENHRY, CDR2 SYGVKD. V was trimmed by 0 bases and J by 8 bases, leaving 11 bases between them. This CDR3 region has 14 residues. CDR3: CAISESKRQYEQFF. The DNA for the CDR3 is TGTGCCATCAGTGAGTCGAAACGGCAATATGAGCAGTTCTTC.

A few counts support this clonotype. This rearrangement joins TRBV20-1 to TRBJ2-7; D tentatively fits TRBD1 or TRBD2 (6 bases each). The V gene lost 1 base and the J gene lost 6 bases, with 13 bases spanning the gap. CDR3 length: 13 residues. CDR1 is DFQATT and CDR2 is SNEGSKA in the germline V gene (reference sequence). The CDR3 nucleotides are TGCAGTGCTAGAGCGACAGGAGGGCTCGAGCAGTACTTC. Translation gives CSARATGGLEQYF.

The gene calls are TRBV5-1 and TRBJ2-7, with 7 bases that match TRBD2. The CDR3 length is 15 residues. J was trimmed by 3 bases and V by 0 bases; bases with no gene match: 6. Germline V gives CDR1 SGHRS, CDR2 YFSETQ. The chain's CDR3 is CASSLDGGSGYEQYF. DNA for the CDR3: TGCGCCAGCAGCTTGGATGGCGGGAGTGGCTACGAGCAGTACTTC.

This chain uses TRBV7-6 with TRBJ1-6; the D is unclear. The ends were cut back, 0 bases at V and 0 bases at J, with 9 bases in the middle. The CDR3 covers 17 residues. The germline V gene has CDR1 SGHVS and CDR2 FNYEAQ. CDR3 in amino acids: CASSLASRYSYNSPLHF. The CDR3 nucleotides read TGTGCCAGCAGCTTAGCTAGCAGATACTCCTATAATTCACCCCTCCACTTT.

V usage is TRBV19 and J usage is TRBJ1-3; the match to TRBD1 covers 8 bases. Germline V CDR1 and CDR2: LNHDA, SQIVND (reference sequence). CDR3 length: 14 amino acids. The V segment lost 3 bases and the J segment 7 bases; nucleotides outside the gene matches: 5. CDR3 amino acids: CASSMDRDGNTIYF. CDR3 bases: TGTGCCAGTAGTATGGACAGGGATGGGAACACCATATATTTT. The entire variable domain, with the rest obtained from reference TRBV19 and TRBJ1-3, is as follows: DGGITQSPKYLFRKEGQNVTLSCEQNLNHDAMYWYRQDPGQGLRLIYYSQIVNDFQKGDIAEGYSVSREKKESFPLTVTSAQKNPTAFYLCASSMDRDGNTIYFGEGSWLTVV.

V gene TRBV5-1 combines with J gene TRBJ2-2; no reliable D call. The V gene lost 7 bases and the J gene lost 0 bases, with 7 bases spanning the gap. Germline V CDR1 and CDR2: SGHRS, YFSETQ. The CDR3 consists of 13 residues. Written as DNA, the CDR3 is TGCGCCAGCCGTGTGGCGAACACCGGGGAGCTGTTTTTT. Amino acids: CASRVANTGELFF.

This clonotype has a count of ten or more. V gene TRBV5-1 combines with J gene TRBJ2-1, with TRBD1 matching 9 bases. CDR1 is SGHRS and CDR2 is YFSETQ in the germline V gene. With 2 bases clipped from V and 0 bases from J, the junction kept 15 bases outside the gene matches. CDR3 length: 20 residues. The CDR3 loop is CASSLVGDRDSGDSYNEQFF. The CDR3 coding sequence is TGCGCCAGCAGCTTAGTAGGGGACAGGGACAGCGGCGACTCCTACAATGAGCAGTTCTTC.

This clonotype showed up many times. The CDR3 DNA sequence: TGTGCCAGTACCCCCGACGACAATCAGCCCCAGCATTTT. Amino acids: CASTPDDNQPQHF. This rearrangement joins TRBV19 to TRBJ1-5, with no clear D. Germline lookup yields CDR1 LNHDA and CDR2 SQIVND (reference sequence). This CDR3 region has 13 residues. With 7 bases removed from V and 3 bases from J, the gap between germline ends came to 10 bases.

There are many counts of this clonotype. J is TRBJ2-7 and V is TRBV20-1; 7 bases match TRBD2. CDR1 is DFQATT and CDR2 is SNEGSKA in the germline V gene (reference sequence). The CDR3 has 13 residues. J gave up 0 bases and V 8 bases, and 7 bases lay outside the gene matches. CDR3 bases: TGCAGTATCGGGGAGGGGCCCTCCTACGAGCAGTACTTC. Its protein product is CSIGEGPSYEQYF.